Listed below are T cell receptor beta chains from one sample, sequenced in a study of technical replicates of blood from a handful of donors. The assay was immunoSEQ multiplex PCR, and TCRdb's table has in-frame clones only and misses some. Here the sample spans 50,000 to 65,000 clones, 92% being singletons. The sequenced sample was PBMCs. The receptors stem from a human donor in good health. Some clones in this sample may be carry-over from other donors' samples. Each CDR3 is given with its conserved first and last residue. Fields, in order: V gene, J gene, clone size, D gene, CDR3 protein, CDR3 DNA. A D gene is named only where the DNA matches it firmly. For some rows the clone size is stated as once, few or many, or as a class when expanded; others skip it.

V gene: TRBV15; J gene: TRBJ1-5; clone size: .; D gene: TRBD1; CDR3 protein: CATGTVSNQPQHF; CDR3 DNA: TGTGCCACCGGGACAGTTAGCAATCAGCCCCAGCATTTT
V gene: TRBV7-6; J gene: TRBJ2-5; clone size: few; D gene: TRBD2; CDR3 protein: CASSRTGLAAETQYF; CDR3 DNA: TGTGCCAGCAGCCGGACGGGACTAGCCGCGGAGACCCAGTACTTC
V gene: TRBV11-3; J gene: TRBJ2-1; clone size: .; D gene: .; CDR3 protein: CASSWGYGTSGEQFF; CDR3 DNA: TGTGCCAGCAGCTGGGGGTACGGGACTTCGGGTGAGCAGTTCTTC
V gene: TRBV15; J gene: TRBJ2-7; clone size: .; D gene: .; CDR3 protein: CATSRVGGLRGEQYF; CDR3 DNA: TGTGCCACCAGCAGAGTAGGTGGTCTTCGGGGGGAGCAGTACTTC
V gene: TRBV11-3; J gene: TRBJ2-1; clone size: .; D gene: TRBD2; CDR3 protein: CASSLDFSGGAGASEQFF; CDR3 DNA: TGTGCCAGCAGCTTAGACTTTTCCGGGGGGGCAGGTGCGAGTGAGCAGTTCTTC
V gene: TRBV7-9; J gene: TRBJ2-1; clone size: .; D gene: TRBD1; CDR3 protein: CASSLRTGGASGNLGEQFF; CDR3 DNA: TGTGCCAGCAGCTTACGGACAGGGGGGGCAAGCGGGAATTTGGGAGAGCAGTTCTTC
V gene: TRBV5-6; J gene: TRBJ2-7; clone size: .; D gene: .; CDR3 protein: CASSWGWGRSEQYF; CDR3 DNA: TGTGCCAGCAGCTGGGGCTGGGGCAGGAGCGAGCAGTACTTC
V gene: TRBV6-5; J gene: TRBJ2-3; clone size: once; D gene: .; CDR3 protein: CASSYSSNTDTQYF; CDR3 DNA: TGTGCCAGCAGTTACTCGAGCAACACAGATACGCAGTATTTT
V gene: TRBV7-6; J gene: TRBJ2-3; clone size: .; D gene: TRBD2; CDR3 protein: CASSPRTGTSGRKGGTDTQYF; CDR3 DNA: TGTGCCAGCAGCCCCCGTACCGGGACTAGCGGGAGGAAGGGAGGCACAGATACGCAGTATTTT
V gene: TRBV6-5; J gene: TRBJ1-5; clone size: .; D gene: .; CDR3 protein: CASSLDRSQPQHF; CDR3 DNA: TGTGCCAGCAGCCTAGACAGGAGCCAGCCCCAGCATTTT
V gene: TRBV30; J gene: TRBJ1-1; clone size: .; D gene: TRBD1; CDR3 protein: CAWSGRGGQTEAFF; CDR3 DNA: TGTGCCTGGAGCGGCCGAGGGGGCCAAACTGAAGCTTTCTTT
V gene: TRBV18; J gene: TRBJ2-7; clone size: .; D gene: TRBD2; CDR3 protein: CASSPDTSAPYEQYF; CDR3 DNA: TGTGCCAGCTCACCAGACACTAGCGCCCCCTACGAGCAGTACTTC
V gene: TRBV5-1; J gene: TRBJ1-3; clone size: .; D gene: .; CDR3 protein: CASSSEGQSSGNTIYF; CDR3 DNA: TGCGCCAGCAGCTCAGAAGGACAGTCCTCTGGAAACACCATATATTTT
V gene: TRBV4-1; J gene: TRBJ2-5; clone size: .; D gene: TRBD1; CDR3 protein: CASSQTTGAPETQYF; CDR3 DNA: TGCGCCAGCAGCCAAACAACAGGGGCGCCAGAGACCCAGTACTTC
V gene: TRBV11-1; J gene: TRBJ2-3; clone size: .; D gene: TRBD2; CDR3 protein: CASRMGSGLSTDTQYF; CDR3 DNA: TGTGCCAGCAGAATGGGTAGCGGGCTAAGCACAGATACGCAGTATTTT
V gene: TRBV21-1; J gene: TRBJ2-2; clone size: .; D gene: .; CDR3 protein: CASSKAGTTTANTGELFF; CDR3 DNA: TGTGCCAGCAGCAAAGCTGGGACAACCACCGCGAACACCGGGGAGCTGTTTTTT
V gene: TRBV7-9; J gene: TRBJ2-7; clone size: .; D gene: TRBD2; CDR3 protein: CASSLPGLAGGGEQYF; CDR3 DNA: TGTGCCAGCAGCTTGCCGGGACTAGCGGGAGGGGGCGAGCAGTACTTC
V gene: TRBV7-3; J gene: TRBJ2-1; clone size: .; D gene: .; CDR3 protein: CASSPRGGRNEQFF; CDR3 DNA: TGTGCCAGCAGCCCGCGTGGAGGGCGAAATGAGCAGTTCTTC
V gene: TRBV5-1; J gene: TRBJ2-7; clone size: .; D gene: TRBD2; CDR3 protein: CASSLGLAGFYEQYF; CDR3 DNA: TGCGCCAGCAGCTTAGGCCTAGCGGGTTTCTACGAGCAGTACTTC
V gene: TRBV9; J gene: TRBJ2-3; clone size: .; D gene: TRBD1; CDR3 protein: CASSRTGQDTDTQYF; CDR3 DNA: TGTGCCAGCAGCCGTACGGGACAGGACACAGATACGCAGTATTTT
V gene: TRBV14; J gene: TRBJ2-3; clone size: .; D gene: TRBD1; CDR3 protein: CASSEAWDRGVDTQYF; CDR3 DNA: TGTGCCAGCAGCGAAGCGTGGGACAGGGGAGTAGATACGCAGTATTTT
V gene: TRBV11-1; J gene: TRBJ2-1; clone size: .; D gene: .; CDR3 protein: CASSLRGFQGNEQFF; CDR3 DNA: TGTGCCAGCAGCTTACGAGGGTTTCAGGGGAATGAGCAGTTCTTC
V gene: TRBV2; J gene: TRBJ1-3; clone size: .; D gene: .; CDR3 protein: CASTIISGNTIYF; CDR3 DNA: TGTGCCAGCACTATTATCTCTGGAAACACCATATATTTT
V gene: TRBV4-3; J gene: TRBJ2-5; clone size: .; D gene: TRBD2; CDR3 protein: CASSQESPSGGAFGQETQYF; CDR3 DNA: TGCGCCAGCAGCCAAGAGAGTCCTAGCGGGGGGGCATTTGGGCAAGAGACCCAGTACTTC
V gene: TRBV7-9; J gene: TRBJ2-5; clone size: .; D gene: TRBD1; CDR3 protein: CASSWGQYQETQYF; CDR3 DNA: TGTGCCAGCAGCTGGGGACAGTACCAAGAGACCCAGTACTTC
V gene: TRBV6-5; J gene: TRBJ2-7; clone size: .; D gene: .; CDR3 protein: CASSYSGLSYEQYF; CDR3 DNA: TGTGCCAGCAGTTACTCCGGGTTATCCTACGAGCAGTACTTC
V gene: TRBV12-5; J gene: TRBJ1-6; clone size: .; D gene: .; CDR3 protein: CASGLDGEVHRGVPLHF; CDR3 DNA: TGTGCTAGTGGTTTGGACGGAGAGGTTCATCGGGGTGTACCCCTCCACTTT
V gene: TRBV4-2; J gene: TRBJ1-3; clone size: .; D gene: .; CDR3 protein: CASSQVPGNSGNTIYF; CDR3 DNA: TGTGCCAGCAGCCAAGTCCCGGGAAACTCTGGAAACACCATATATTTT
V gene: TRBV5-6; J gene: TRBJ2-7; clone size: once; D gene: .; CDR3 protein: CASSLDRASEQYF; CDR3 DNA: TGTGCCAGCAGCTTGGACAGGGCTAGCGAGCAGTACTTC
V gene: TRBV27; J gene: TRBJ2-5; clone size: .; D gene: .; CDR3 protein: CASMGGRRTQYF; CDR3 DNA: TGTGCCAGCATGGGTGGGCGCCGGACCCAGTACTTC
V gene: TRBV9; J gene: TRBJ2-5; clone size: .; D gene: TRBD2; CDR3 protein: CASSPWGGAGGQETQYF; CDR3 DNA: TGTGCCAGCAGCCCCTGGGGGGGAGCGGGGGGCCAAGAGACCCAGTACTTC
V gene: TRBV7-3; J gene: TRBJ2-7; clone size: .; D gene: TRBD2; CDR3 protein: CASSLGLAATYEQYF; CDR3 DNA: TGTGCCAGCAGCTTAGGACTAGCGGCAACCTACGAGCAGTACTTC
V gene: TRBV5-1; J gene: TRBJ2-2; clone size: .; D gene: .; CDR3 protein: CASSFSGVLIGTGELFF; CDR3 DNA: TGCGCCAGCAGCTTTTCAGGCGTATTAATTGGGACCGGGGAGCTGTTTTTT
V gene: TRBV7-2; J gene: TRBJ1-2; clone size: .; D gene: .; CDR3 protein: CASSPAGSDYGYTF; CDR3 DNA: TGTGCCAGCAGCCCTGCCGGGAGCGACTATGGCTACACCTTC
V gene: TRBV9; J gene: TRBJ2-1; clone size: .; D gene: .; CDR3 protein: CASSVVSTGNKEQFF; CDR3 DNA: TGTGCCAGCAGCGTTGTATCTACAGGGAATAAAGAGCAGTTCTTC
V gene: TRBV4-3; J gene: TRBJ1-1; clone size: .; D gene: .; CDR3 protein: CASSPGVMNTEAFF; CDR3 DNA: TGCGCCAGCAGCCCAGGGGTCATGAACACTGAAGCTTTCTTT
V gene: TRBV10-1; J gene: TRBJ2-7; clone size: .; D gene: .; CDR3 protein: CASRAERWPYEQYF; CDR3 DNA: TGCGCCAGCAGGGCCGAGCGGTGGCCCTACGAGCAGTACTTC
V gene: TRBV11-3; J gene: TRBJ2-1; clone size: .; D gene: .; CDR3 protein: CASSLMGTSSYNEQFF; CDR3 DNA: TGTGCCAGCAGCCTGATGGGGACAAGCTCCTACAATGAGCAGTTCTTC
V gene: TRBV20-1; J gene: TRBJ2-7; clone size: .; D gene: TRBD1; CDR3 protein: CSAHRGQEQYF; CDR3 DNA: TGCAGTGCTCACAGGGGACAAGAGCAGTACTTC
V gene: TRBV4-2; J gene: TRBJ1-3; clone size: .; D gene: TRBD1; CDR3 protein: CASSKQGLNSGNTIYF; CDR3 DNA: TGTGCCAGCAGCAAACAGGGGCTCAACTCTGGAAACACCATATATTTT
V gene: TRBV4-3; J gene: TRBJ1-2; clone size: .; D gene: .; CDR3 protein: CASSQGWRNGYTF; CDR3 DNA: TGCGCCAGCAGCCAAGGGTGGAGAAATGGCTACACCTTC
V gene: TRBV27; J gene: TRBJ1-5; clone size: .; D gene: .; CDR3 protein: CASSLTGLNQPQHF; CDR3 DNA: TGTGCCAGCAGTTTAACAGGTCTTAATCAGCCCCAGCATTTT
V gene: TRBV5-1; J gene: TRBJ2-1; clone size: .; D gene: .; CDR3 protein: CAIRTGPLENEQFF; CDR3 DNA: TGCGCCATCCGAACAGGGCCCTTAGAGAATGAGCAGTTCTTC
V gene: TRBV19; J gene: TRBJ1-2; clone size: .; D gene: TRBD1; CDR3 protein: CASSPQGTNYGYTF; CDR3 DNA: TGTGCCAGTAGTCCACAGGGGACTAACTATGGCTACACCTTC
V gene: TRBV9; J gene: TRBJ2-3; clone size: .; D gene: TRBD2; CDR3 protein: CASSPQAGGSKGTDTQYF; CDR3 DNA: TGTGCCAGCAGCCCTCAAGCGGGAGGGTCGAAGGGGACAGATACGCAGTATTTT
V gene: TRBV7-3; J gene: TRBJ2-2; clone size: .; D gene: .; CDR3 protein: CASSLSGFGELFF; CDR3 DNA: TGTGCCAGCAGCTTAAGCGGGTTCGGGGAGCTGTTTTTT
V gene: TRBV5-6; J gene: TRBJ2-5; clone size: .; D gene: .; CDR3 protein: CASSPRWSRRETQYF; CDR3 DNA: TGTGCCAGCAGCCCCAGGTGGTCCAGAAGGGAGACCCAGTACTTC
V gene: TRBV6-1; J gene: TRBJ2-4; clone size: .; D gene: .; CDR3 protein: CASRVGELAKNIQYF; CDR3 DNA: TGTGCCAGCAGGGTCGGGGAGTTAGCCAAAAACATTCAGTACTTC
V gene: TRBV5-1; J gene: TRBJ2-7; clone size: .; D gene: .; CDR3 protein: CASSLGLDYEQYF; CDR3 DNA: TGCGCCAGCAGCTTGGGGTTAGACTACGAGCAGTACTTC
V gene: TRBV4-3; J gene: TRBJ2-3; clone size: .; D gene: TRBD2; CDR3 protein: CASSQDGPSGGSTDTQYF; CDR3 DNA: TGCGCCAGCAGCCAAGATGGGCCTAGCGGGGGGTCCACAGATACGCAGTATTTT
V gene: TRBV4-1; J gene: TRBJ2-3; clone size: once; D gene: TRBD2; CDR3 protein: CASSQGTSGTTDTQYF; CDR3 DNA: TGCGCCAGCAGCCAAGGGACTAGCGGGACAACAGATACGCAGTATTTT